This T cell receptor (beta chain) was observed in a study of cytomegalovirus exposure and HLA in healthy donors (dated by TCRdb to about 2017). The study in broad terms: According to an earlier analysis of 587 of the donors, some 180 million T cells yielded roughly 110 million unique TCR beta sequences and 276 Gb of sequence data. Among the roughly 400 genotyped donors, more than 70% belonged to the genetic ancestry cluster associated with self-reported Caucasian donors. Using immunosequencing, the study profiled T cell repertoires from roughly 650 subjects and related those repertoires to cytomegalovirus serostatus. Class I and class II HLA loci were covered by the typing at four-digit resolution. To predict cytomegalovirus infection status, the study combined high-throughput TCR immunosequencing, statistical association of individual TCRs with disease status, and machine learning. The study aimed to test whether cataloging public T cell receptors could reveal signatures of past pathogen exposure. Typing coverage varied by locus: roughly 620-640 donors for A, B, C, DRB1 and DQB1; roughly 510 for DQA1; 606 for DPA1; fewer than 480 for DPB1. A later genetic analysis took genome-wide SNP genotypes for about three fifths of the 666 donors and used that subset as a discovery cohort. In an earlier analysis of over 550 of the donors, high-throughput TCR beta sequencing was used to judge whether each TCR beta V gene segment behaved as functional or pseudogenic. Donor age, sex, ethnicity and CMV serostatus were compiled together with the repertoire data. Among roughly 400 genotyped donors of the cohort, an average of around 240,000 unique TCR beta nucleotide sequences were sequenced per donor, roughly 18% of them non-productive. A separate validation cohort of roughly 130 different subjects was used in addition to the roughly 670-subject first cohort. Every repertoire in the discovery cohort had been generated on one and the same sequencing platform. In the later analysis, no new phenotypic data were used to find candidate immune exposures; instead, reliance was placed on TCR beta sequences and their occurrence across donors. A handful of DR-DQ haplotypes were handled as single units for association and clustering because linkage in the cohort was strong. A later analysis re-examined previously published TCR beta repertoires from about 670 donors and added high-resolution HLA genotyping to investigate patterns of TCR occurrence. An early release covering over 500 HLA-typed donors comprised 250 to 350 gigabases of sequencing data and roughly 85 million unique TCR sequences. Study-level results and caveats: The presence/absence analyses assumed that sequencing depth was roughly uniform across donors, and that assumption may not be true. For the cohort, immune exposure information was limited to CMV serostatus. Assigning TCR associations to individual alleles was difficult when HLA alleles, especially DR and DQ, strongly co-occurred. According to a later analysis, parvovirus B19, influenza, CMV and Epstein-Barr virus appeared linked to several top co-occurrence clusters. A cluster of highly shared sequence variants was judged likely to be a technical artifact of the sequencing pipeline. The authors suggested that the approach could potentially be extended to other disease states and immunological phenotypes. An association between a missense DCLRE1C variant and V-gene and J-gene trimming of TCR beta chains was found in a later genetic analysis and replicated in an independent cohort. A few of the identified cytomegalovirus-associated TCR beta chains were confirmed in vitro to be specific for cytomegalovirus antigens. Some IMGT-functional V segments, including TRBV6-2 and TRBV6-3, could not be told apart with the 87-base-pair reads, so those segments were excluded. Because counts were too low, roughly 16 rarely observed V segments, including chromosome 9 orphons, were left out of the earlier analysis of about 500 of the donors. The study listed 150 to 200 TCR beta chains as associated with cytomegalovirus. Compared with equally common non-associated chains, HLA-associated TCR beta chains in a later analysis were more clonally expanded and had lower generation probabilities. A later analysis found that most CMV-associated TCR beta chains appeared HLA-restricted, with HLA associations seemingly driven largely by CMV exposure. HLA typing was unavailable for some donors at each locus, so association tests used only the typed subset. While some public TCRs were present in many individuals, most TCR sequences turned up only very rarely across donors. A further reported finding was that TCR beta sequences accurately predicted the HLA-A and HLA-B alleles for most subjects in the first cohort. In an earlier analysis of more than 450 of the donors, most TCR beta V segments were observed in productive rearrangements about 87% or about 30% of the time, broadly matching IMGT annotations. In a later analysis, the rate of TCR association differed among HLA loci, with DRB1 alleles having the most associated TCRs and HLA-C alleles having the fewest. A later analysis associated about 16,000 TCR beta sequences with specific HLA alleles at a false discovery rate of 0.05. According to a later genetic analysis, donors in an Asian-associated ancestry cluster had fewer N-insertions in productive TCRs than the approximately 710-donor mean. The classifier was reported to diagnose cytomegalovirus status with high specificity and sensitivity in both the original cohort and the validation cohort. Only TCR beta chains were sequenced in this cohort, and the absence of alpha or paired-chain data limited detectable features. Linkage disequilibrium might explain the correlated functional status among segregating V segments, but an unknown experimental factor could not be ruled out.

The method behind the library was the immunoSEQ multiplex PCR assay. A mixture of 60 forward primers for TCR Vbeta segments and 13 reverse primers for TCR Jbeta segments was used in the multiplex PCR. The CDR3 region of rearranged TCR beta genes was amplified from genomic DNA by a multiplex PCR assay. The amplified TCR beta libraries were sequenced on the Illumina HiSeq System as 87-base-pair reads. The paper's data handling went like this. A later analysis tallied roughly 76 million unique TCR beta chains across the 666 repertoires, and approximately 9.9 million of those chains were shared by two or more donors. To remove PCR and sequencing errors, raw reads were error-corrected and collapsed into unique sequences using a nearest-neighbor algorithm that merged closely related sequences. CDR3 sequences were aligned to IMGT reference sequences to assign V, D and J gene segments. For a sequence to be retained, a match of at least six nucleotides to both a V gene segment and a J gene segment was required. A rearrangement was called productive if the CDR3 had no stop codons and remained in frame with V and J, and every other rearrangement was called non-productive. Following IMGT convention, CDR3 was defined as the stretch from the second conserved V-encoded cysteine to the conserved J-encoded phenylalanine. Sequences without an unambiguous match to a single V gene segment were excluded from the earlier analysis of several hundred of the donors. An earlier analysis of 550 to 650 of the donors classified V segments as functional when productive rearrangements were above 56.7% and as segregating when the standard deviation between donors was above 5%. A statistical classification framework was built for diagnosing cytomegalovirus status from the catalog of TCR beta chain sequences. V and J gene assignment, in a later analysis, came from comparing TCR nucleotide sequences with IMGT/GENE-DB human TR gene sequences. In a later analysis, CDR3 sequences and most-parsimonious VDJ recombination scenarios were assigned using the TCRdist pipeline. In a later analysis, each TCR beta chain was defined by its CDR3 amino acid sequence together with its V-gene family, and reads without a unique V-gene family were excluded. To address suspected cross-contamination and a sequencing artifact, a later analysis removed roughly 640 highly shared, low-generation-probability nucleotide sequences. For each public chain, a later analysis derived a clonal expansion index from normalized ranks of inferred template counts within each repertoire. In a later analysis, generation probabilities were computed with a VDJ recombination model fitted to out-of-frame rearrangements, and the resulting probabilities were checked against IGoR. Hypergeometric tests were used in a later analysis to score TCR-TCR, TCR-HLA and TCR-CMV co-occurrence, with a repertoire-size bias correction applied to the TCR pairs. In a later analysis, false discovery rates were estimated by permuting HLA or CMV assignments 20 times. A later analysis grouped co-occurring TCRs with DBSCAN, adding TCRdist sequence similarity when clustering within HLA-allele-positive subsets. For co-occurrence clustering, repertoires with fewer than 30,000 or more than 120,000 public chains were excluded, along with roughly five repertoires with anomalous nucleotide sharing. TCRdb carries this immuneACCESS record with in-frame sequences only. Its versions omit some clonotypes, under half of them owing to an unresolved V gene in the studies checked, with the rest unexplained. Clone size and the V and J calls come from that table; the DNA yielded D and trimming. Present in this sample are about 67,000 clones, around 67% of which were seen just once. The ten largest clonotypes hold about 2% of the sample.

CDR1 and CDR2 are drawn from the germline V gene (reference sequence): SEHNR, FQNEAQ. The junction carries 16 bases between V and J, which are trimmed by 7 bases and 1 base respectively. Spanning cysteine to phenylalanine, the CDR3 consists of 15 amino acids. Only CDR3 DNA is held: 45 bases, read in frame from base 1. The cohort comprised some 700 healthy bone marrow donors. All cohort members were sampled while nominally healthy, although unrecorded immune exposures were likely present. The donor was CMV seronegative and was included in the group of 352 seronegative cohort members. A peripheral blood sample was collected from each donor, and TCR beta sequencing was performed on peripheral blood mononuclear cells. Genomic DNA extraction from the blood cell samples was performed with the Qiagen DNeasy Blood Extraction Kit. About this clone: Its antigen specificity is not known. No qualities accompany the bases; no much larger clone lies one base away.

The sequence links TRBV7-9 to TRBJ2-5; a confident D gene designation cannot be given. What was sequenced was PBMCs. This TCR was recovered from a woman in her twenties or thirties in good health and CMV-seronegative. The CDR3 region: CASIPQVPGQETQYF. The nucleotide sequence reads TGTGCCAGCATCCCGCAGGTTCCCGGCCAAGAGACCCAGTACTTC.